Listed below are T cell receptor beta chains from one sample, sequenced in a study of cytomegalovirus exposure and HLA in healthy donors. Assay used: immunoSEQ multiplex PCR; TCRdb lists only in-frame clones, some missing. The repertoire consists of 53,000 or so clones, with just under 75% occurring once and the leading ten covering 6.5% to 8.5%. Sequencing used PBMCs. All receptors derive from a man younger than 45 in good health and CMV-seropositive. Each CDR3 is given with its conserved first and last residue. The D gene is left open where the match is weak. Clone size is shown for a subset of rows, as once, few, many or a class of expanded clone.

v_gene	d_gene	j_gene	abundance	CDR3aa	CDR3nt
TRBV5-1	TRBD2	TRBJ2-4	.	CASSMTSGNIQYF	TGCGCCAGCAGCATGACTAGCGGAAACATTCAGTACTTC
TRBV11-1	.	TRBJ1-2	.	CASSLVAGNGYTF	TGTGCCAGCAGCTTAGTGGCAGGGAATGGCTACACCTTC
TRBV7-2	.	TRBJ1-1	.	CASSYGHLNTEAFF	TGTGCCAGCAGCTACGGACACTTGAACACTGAAGCTTTCTTT
TRBV4-3	.	TRBJ2-7	once	CASSQDSVVLDRTYEQYF	TGCGCCAGCAGCCAAGATTCGGTAGTGTTGGACAGAACCTACGAGCAGTACTTC
TRBV14	TRBD1	TRBJ1-4	.	CASSQATGLPTNEKLFF	TGTGCCAGCAGCCAAGCGACAGGGCTGCCAACTAATGAAAAACTGTTTTTT
TRBV7-2	.	TRBJ1-5	few	CASSLTLARGNQPQHF	TGTGCCAGCAGCTTAACGCTTGCCAGGGGCAATCAGCCCCAGCATTTT
TRBV29-1	TRBD2	TRBJ2-2	.	CSVPTSGGNTGELFF	TGCAGCGTCCCGACTAGCGGGGGAAACACCGGGGAGCTGTTTTTT
TRBV25-1	TRBD2	TRBJ2-2	.	CASSEYRGGAGPGELFF	TGTGCCAGCAGTGAATACCGCGGGGGGGCCGGGCCCGGGGAGCTGTTTTTT
TRBV5-5	.	TRBJ1-1	.	CASSNVAGEAFF	TGTGCCAGCAGCAATGTCGCAGGTGAAGCTTTCTTT
TRBV27	.	TRBJ1-5	.	CASQKSENSNQPQHF	TGTGCCAGCCAAAAGTCAGAAAATAGCAATCAGCCCCAGCATTTT
TRBV11-2	.	TRBJ1-1	.	CASSLNIRQGGHTEAFF	TGTGCCAGCAGTCTCAACATACGGCAGGGAGGTCACACTGAAGCTTTCTTT
TRBV6-4	TRBD2	TRBJ2-5	once	CASSARGGETQYF	TGTGCCAGCAGCGCACGGGGGGGAGAGACCCAGTACTTC
TRBV25-1	.	TRBJ1-1	.	CASSAPENVNTEAFF	TGTGCCAGCAGTGCGCCAGAAAACGTGAACACTGAAGCTTTCTTT
TRBV5-3	.	TRBJ1-2	.	CARSVVLSDNNYGYTF	TGTGCCAGAAGCGTCGTCTTATCGGACAATAACTATGGCTACACCTTC
TRBV6-1	.	TRBJ2-7	.	CASSEWSTTFSYEQYF	TGTGCCAGCAGTGAGTGGTCGACAACATTCTCCTACGAGCAGTACTTC
TRBV4-3	.	TRBJ2-7	.	CASSQDPLSSYEQYF	TGCGCCAGCAGCCAAGATCCTCTCAGCTCCTACGAGCAGTACTTC
TRBV19	.	TRBJ2-5	.	CASSSRSVRETQYF	TGTGCCAGTAGTTCTAGATCGGTTAGGGAGACCCAGTACTTC
TRBV5-6	.	TRBJ1-2	few	CASSLGHSNYGYTF	TGTGCCAGCAGCTTAGGACACTCGAACTATGGCTACACCTTC
TRBV4-1	.	TRBJ2-6	.	CASSQEPVTGRANVLTF	TGCGCCAGCAGCCAAGAGCCCGTTACCGGGAGGGCCAACGTCCTGACTTTC
TRBV18	.	TRBJ2-3	.	CASSPSTPHGYEYF	TGTGCCAGCTCACCATCCACCCCCCACGGTTATGAGTATTTT
TRBV19	.	TRBJ1-1	.	CASSIPDSLNTEAFF	TGTGCCAGTAGTATCCCCGACAGTTTGAACACTGAAGCTTTCTTT
TRBV6-5	.	TRBJ2-2	.	CASSTGFTGELFF	TGTGCCAGCAGTACAGGGTTCACCGGGGAGCTGTTTTTT
TRBV7-2	TRBD2	TRBJ2-1	.	CASSSWLAGVPGNEQFF	TGTGCCAGCAGCTCTTGGTTAGCGGGGGTACCCGGGAATGAGCAGTTCTTC
TRBV15	TRBD1	TRBJ1-2	.	CATSSDRGLFYGYTF	TGTGCCACCAGCAGCGACAGGGGTCTTTTCTATGGCTACACCTTC
TRBV28	TRBD1	TRBJ2-7	.	CASSLQGQGGWSYEQYF	TGTGCCAGCAGTTTACAAGGACAGGGGGGGTGGTCCTACGAGCAGTACTTC
TRBV28	.	TRBJ2-7	.	CASSLYTGPEQYF	TGTGCCAGCAGTTTATACACAGGGCCCGAGCAGTACTTC
TRBV9	.	TRBJ2-7	.	CASSVGLHSYEQYF	TGTGCCAGCAGCGTAGGACTGCACTCCTACGAGCAGTACTTC
TRBV5-6	.	TRBJ1-5	.	CASSLRASSGSNQPQHF	TGTGCCAGCAGCTTGAGGGCTTCAAGCGGTAGCAATCAGCCCCAGCATTTT
TRBV5-1	.	TRBJ2-1	once	CASSLVNSNNEQFF	TGCGCCAGCAGCTTGGTAAACAGCAACAATGAGCAGTTCTTC
TRBV7-9	.	TRBJ1-5	few	CASSLTGGNQPQHF	TGTGCCAGCAGCTTAACAGGTGGCAATCAGCCCCAGCATTTT
TRBV13	.	TRBJ1-6	.	CASSLGGSYNSPLHF	TGTGCCAGCAGCCTGGGGGGGTCCTATAATTCACCCCTCCACTTT
TRBV28	.	TRBJ1-2	once	CASSPAEQLYGYTF	TGTGCCAGCAGTCCCGCCGAACAGCTCTATGGCTACACCTTC
TRBV6-1	.	TRBJ1-6	few	CASSEPTRGSSSPLHF	TGTGCCAGCAGTGAGCCCACTCGGGGGAGTAGTTCACCCCTCCACTTT
TRBV4-3	TRBD1	TRBJ1-2	.	CASSQVIQGASGYTF	TGCGCCAGCAGCCAAGTCATCCAGGGGGCAAGTGGCTACACCTTC
TRBV30	.	TRBJ1-4	few	CAWSEGPEKLFF	TGTGCCTGGAGTGAGGGGCCGGAAAAACTGTTTTTT
TRBV7-2	TRBD2	TRBJ2-3	.	CASSLLGGGAPDTQYF	TGTGCCAGCAGCTTACTAGGCGGGGGGGCACCAGATACGCAGTATTTT
TRBV30	.	TRBJ2-2	.	CAWSEGGKNTGELFF	TGTGCCTGGAGTGAAGGGGGTAAAAACACCGGGGAGCTGTTTTTT
TRBV5-6	.	TRBJ2-7	.	CASSLETTYEQYF	TGTGCCAGCAGCTTGGAGACAACTTACGAGCAGTACTTC
TRBV7-2	.	TRBJ1-2	once	CASSLEASSYGYTF	TGTGCCAGCAGCTTAGAGGCATCTAGCTATGGCTACACCTTC
TRBV6-6	TRBD1	TRBJ1-1	.	CASSPRDRGSTEAFF	TGTGCCAGCAGTCCCCGGGACAGGGGATCCACTGAAGCTTTCTTT
TRBV29-1	.	TRBJ1-1	.	CSVRENTEAFF	TGCAGCGTGAGGGAGAACACTGAAGCTTTCTTT
TRBV6-1	TRBD1	TRBJ2-7	.	CASSEGGRGLLYEQYF	TGTGCCAGCAGTGAAGGGGGCAGGGGGCTTCTATACGAGCAGTACTTC
TRBV4-2	.	TRBJ2-7	.	CASSRSRTESYEQYF	TGTGCCAGCAGCCGCTCGCGGACAGAAAGCTACGAGCAGTACTTC
TRBV5-5	.	TRBJ1-2	.	CASSLAGQGGGYTF	TGTGCCAGCAGCTTGGCGGGGCAGGGAGGGGGCTACACCTTC
TRBV7-9	.	TRBJ1-1	.	CASSLADGRAFF	TGTGCCAGCAGCTTAGCAGACGGGAGAGCTTTCTTT
TRBV30	.	TRBJ1-5	.	CAWREGGHWNQPQHF	TGTGCCTGGAGAGAAGGGGGACATTGGAATCAGCCCCAGCATTTT
TRBV5-1	TRBD1	TRBJ2-7	.	CASSRRDSYEQYF	TGCGCCAGCAGCCGCCGGGACAGCTACGAGCAGTACTTC
TRBV29-1	TRBD2	TRBJ2-1	.	CSVVGSGGHSYNEQFF	TGCAGCGTTGTGGGTAGCGGGGGACACTCCTACAATGAGCAGTTCTTC
TRBV2	.	TRBJ2-3	.	CASSEFDSGTDTQYF	TGTGCCAGCAGTGAATTTGATAGCGGCACAGATACGCAGTATTTT
TRBV29-1	TRBD1	TRBJ1-5	.	CSTRQGVSESTPQHF	TGCAGCACGCGACAGGGGGTGTCCGAAAGCACGCCCCAGCATTTT